Listed below are T cell receptor beta chains from one sample, sequenced in a study of human T cells and chemical hapten exposure. TCRdb processed the RACE reads anew with MiXCR; each CDR3 protein has one entry. The sample consists of 100,000 or so distinct CDR3 sequences, less than 45% of them appearing once. Sequencing was performed on whole blood, taken in connection with sensitization to the hapten diphenylcyclopropenone (DPC). These receptors originate from a middle-aged man with alopecia areata. Some clones in this sample may be carry-over from other donors' samples. The CDR3 runs from the conserved cysteine through the conserved F or W. Each record gives: J gene, D gene, clone size, V gene, CDR3 DNA, CDR3 protein. D genes are given only for firm matches. Not all rows give a size; the values are once, few, many and, for expanded clones, a class.

>TRBJ2-1|TRBD2|-|TRBV6-5
TGTGCCAGCGGCCGCTTCAGCGGGAGTAGCGGGGGGAGAACCGAGCAGTTCTTC
CASGRFSGSSGGRTEQFF
>TRBJ2-7|-|few|TRBV12-3/TRBV12-4
TGTGCCAGCAGTTTTTCCCTCAGCTCCTACGAGCAGTACTTC
CASSFSLSSYEQYF
>TRBJ2-3|-|-|TRBV13
TGTGCCAGCAGCTATAACCCGAGACATAATAGCACAGATACGCAGTATTTT
CASSYNPRHNSTDTQYF
>TRBJ1-1|-|-|TRBV11-3
TGTGCCAGCAGCCAGGGCCAGAACACTGAAGCTTTCTTT
CASSQGQNTEAFF
>TRBJ2-7|TRBD2|-|TRBV6-1
TGTGCCAGCAGTGAACAGAGCGGGAGGTCCTACGAGCAGTACTTC
CASSEQSGRSYEQYF
>TRBJ2-7|TRBD1|-|TRBV3-1
TGTGCCAGCAGCCAGACGTGGACAGGGGACTACGAGCAGTACTTC
CASSQTWTGDYEQYF
>TRBJ1-6|-|-|TRBV14
TGTGCCAGCAGCCAAATATCAAATTCACCCCTCCACTTT
CASSQISNSPLHF
>TRBJ1-6|-|few|TRBV28
TGTGCCAGCAGTTTGAAACTTAATTCACCCCTCCACTTT
CASSLKLNSPLHF
>TRBJ2-4|TRBD1|-|TRBV20-1
TGCAGTGCTACTAGGGGACAGGGGGCCAAAAACATTCAGTACTTC
CSATRGQGAKNIQYF
>TRBJ2-3|-|-|TRBV5-4
TGTGCCGGTGGAAGCGGAGGGTTCACAGATACGCAGTATTTT
CAGGSGGFTDTQYF
>TRBJ1-4|TRBD1|once|TRBV29-1
TGCAGCGTTGAAGGGAGTACAGGGGATGAAAAACTGTTTTTT
CSVEGSTGDEKLFF
>TRBJ2-3|TRBD2|few|TRBV20-1
TGCAGTGCTCCTCTAGCGGGAGAGTTTCTGTGGCCAGATACGCAGTATTTT
CSAPLAGEFLWPDTQYF
>TRBJ1-2|TRBD1|-|TRBV7-9
TGTGCCAGCAGCCAGACCGGGACAGCCCCTGGTACCAACTATGGCTACACCTTC
CASSQTGTAPGTNYGYTF
>TRBJ2-1|TRBD2|few|TRBV20-1
TGCAGTGCTAGAGATACTAGCGGGTTCTGGCAGTTCTTC
CSARDTSGFWQFF
>TRBJ2-1|TRBD2|few|TRBV4-1
TGCGCCAGCAGCCAAGAGGGTGGTAGCGGGATTCCAAACAATGAGCAGTTCTTC
CASSQEGGSGIPNNEQFF
>TRBJ2-3|TRBD1|few|TRBV6-5
TGTGCCAGCAGTTACTTCGGACAGGGCACAGATACGCAGTATTTT
CASSYFGQGTDTQYF
>TRBJ1-5|-|-|TRBV3-1
TGTGCCAGCAGCCCTATTTCTAGTGGGCCCCAGCATTTT
CASSPISSGPQHF
>TRBJ2-3|-|few|TRBV12-3/TRBV12-4
TGTGCCAGCAGTCCGAACAGAGGCGGGAGCACAGATACGCAGTATTTT
CASSPNRGGSTDTQYF
>TRBJ2-7|TRBD1|-|TRBV20-1
TGCAGTGCCAAAGACAGGGGTGGAGACTACGAGCAGTACTTC
CSAKDRGGDYEQYF
>TRBJ1-5|-|-|TRBV6-2/TRBV6-3
TGTGCCAGCAGTCTCCCCCCGGGGATGGAAGCCCAGCATTTT
CASSLPPGMEAQHF
>TRBJ2-5|-|-|TRBV12-3/TRBV12-4
TGTGCCAGCAGTTTAGGACCTAGCGTAAACAAAGAGACCCAGTACTTC
CASSLGPSVNKETQYF
>TRBJ2-3|-|few|TRBV7-2
TGTGCCAGCAGCGCAATGTCCAAGAGCACAGATACGCAGTATTTT
CASSAMSKSTDTQYF
>TRBJ2-2|-|-|TRBV24-1
TGTGCCACCAGCAAGAGGGAGGACAGTCTTAACACCGGGGAGCTGTTTTTT
CATSKREDSLNTGELFF
>TRBJ1-1|-|few|TRBV6-2/TRBV6-3
TGTGCCAGCAGTCGCAGGGTCCTGAACACTGAAGCTTTCTTT
CASSRRVLNTEAFF
>TRBJ2-1|-|few|TRBV9
TGTGCCAGCAGCAATAGCTTGGGGCGAAAGTTCTTC
CASSNSLGRKFF
>TRBJ2-3|-|few|TRBV20-1
TGCAGTTACGACAGCGGGCGCACAGATACGCAGTATTTT
CSYDSGRTDTQYF
>TRBJ2-3|TRBD2|-|TRBV10-3
TGTGCCATCAGCCCGGGAGGGCCCACAGATACGCAGTATTTT
CAISPGGPTDTQYF
>TRBJ2-5|TRBD1|-|TRBV7-7
TGTGCTAGCAGCCCACGACAGGGGGCATGGGAGACCCAGTACTTC
CASSPRQGAWETQYF
>TRBJ1-5|TRBD1|-|TRBV20-1
TGCAGTGCTTCTACAGGGGATAGCAATCAGCCCCAGCATTTT
CSASTGDSNQPQHF
>TRBJ2-7|TRBD2|-|TRBV6-5
TGTGCCAGCAGTTCCCTCACTAGCGGGAGGGCCCCCCGCTCCTACGAGCAGTACTTC
CASSSLTSGRAPRSYEQYF
>TRBJ2-4|-|few|TRBV25-1
TGTGCCAGCAGTCAAATGGGGGGCAAAAACATTCAGTACTTC
CASSQMGGKNIQYF
>TRBJ2-3|-|-|TRBV5-1
TGCGCCAGCAGCTTGGCTGGTAGCGGAACCTCAGATACGCAGTATTTT
CASSLAGSGTSDTQYF
>TRBJ2-1|-|few|TRBV6-5
TGTGCCAGCAGTTACTCGAGGGGCCCGGGTGGGCAGTTCTTC
CASSYSRGPGGQFF
>TRBJ2-1|TRBD2|-|TRBV2
TGTGCCAGAGCCGGACTAGCGGGAGGCCCCGATGAGCAGTTCTTC
CARAGLAGGPDEQFF
>TRBJ2-1|TRBD1|-|TRBV29-1
TGCAGCGTAGAGACCGGGACAGCATCCTACAATGAGCAGTTCTTC
CSVETGTASYNEQFF
>TRBJ2-2|-|few|TRBV20-1
TGCAGTGCGAGGACACCGGGACACACAAACACCGGGGAGCTGTTTTTT
CSARTPGHTNTGELFF
>TRBJ1-6|-|-|TRBV5-5
TGTGCCAGCAGCCCCTTTACCCTCCACTTT
CASSPFTLHF
>TRBJ1-6|-|-|TRBV12-3/TRBV12-4
TGTGCCAGCAGTTTTAGGGACAATCAGAATTCACCCCTCCACTTT
CASSFRDNQNSPLHF
>TRBJ1-4|-|few|TRBV29-1
TGCAGCGTTGACGTCGATGCAACTAATGAAAAACTGTTTTTT
CSVDVDATNEKLFF
>TRBJ1-1|-|many|TRBV6-2/TRBV6-3
TGTGCCAGCAGTTACTCGCCGGGAATGGGCACTGAAGCTTTCTTT
CASSYSPGMGTEAFF
>TRBJ2-7|TRBD2|few|TRBV7-8
TGTGCCAGCACGACCCCTAGCGGGAGCTTATACGAGCAGTACTTC
CASTTPSGSLYEQYF